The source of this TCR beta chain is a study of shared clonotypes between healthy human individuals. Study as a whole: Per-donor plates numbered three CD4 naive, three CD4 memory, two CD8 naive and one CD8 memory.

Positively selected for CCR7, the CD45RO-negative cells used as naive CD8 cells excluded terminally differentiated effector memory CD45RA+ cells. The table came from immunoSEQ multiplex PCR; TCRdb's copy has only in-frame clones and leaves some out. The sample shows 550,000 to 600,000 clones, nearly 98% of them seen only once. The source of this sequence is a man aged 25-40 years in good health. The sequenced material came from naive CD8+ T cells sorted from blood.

The CDR3 DNA reads as TGTGCCAGCTCACCACCGGACTACCGGGAGCAGTACTTC. Translation gives CASSPPDYREQYF. This sequence joins TRBV18 and TRBJ2-7; tentatively, D is TRBD2 (6 bases). V dropped 0 bases and J dropped 7 bases, with 10 bases sitting between them. Germline V gives CDR1 KGHSH, CDR2 LQKENI. CDR3 size: 13 residues.